This TCR beta chain derives from a study of blood T cell repertoires in COVID-19. Study in general: Specimens from acute and convalescent COVID-19 originated in the United States, Italy and Spain.

This clone was counted only a few times. CDR3 size: 21 residues. J lost 0 bases, V lost 4 bases, and 24 bases had no gene match. From germline, CDR1 is GTSNPN and CDR2 SVGIG (reference sequence). In terms of age and location, participants ranged from roughly 18 to 90 years and lived in 24 US areas. Some clones are missing from TCRdb's copy, which holds only in-frame ones; the method was immunoSEQ multiplex PCR. The sample yields over 250,000 clones, around 90% seen once. The sequence came from a man in his fifties or sixties who had recovered from COVID-19. The chain employs TRBV30 and TRBJ2-1; 7 nucleotides align to TRBD2. The sample taken for sequencing was PBMCs or T cells enriched from blood (not recorded which). The CDR3 reads CAWILAEDFRAGNSSYNEQFF. In DNA form, the CDR3 reads TGTGCCTGGATTCTAGCGGAAGACTTCAGGGCAGGTAACAGCTCCTACAATGAGCAGTTCTTC.